The text below deals with one TCR beta chain. Clones were read by immunoSEQ multiplex PCR, and TCRdb kept only the in-frame ones, dropping some. Of 200,000 to 300,000 clones listed, approximately 90% are singletons. The sample is drawn from a study of blood T cell repertoires in COVID-19. The ends were cut back, 7 bases at V and 6 bases at J, with 21 bases in the middle. The V gene's germline CDR1 is MNHEY and CDR2 SVGAGI. The CDR3 sequence is 15 residues long. The source of this sequence is a man aged 60-69 years who had recovered from COVID-19. The rearrangement links TRBV6-5 to TRBJ1-1; D might be TRBD1 (6 bases). Sequencing used peripheral blood. CDR3 sequence reads: CASNLMDRISPEAFF. As DNA, the CDR3 is TGTGCCAGCAACCTCATGGACAGAATCTCACCTGAAGCTTTCTTT.